The clone carrying this TCR beta chain was seen repeatedly, ten times or more. The data originate from a study of neurological immune-mediated disorders. Trimming at V came to 3 bases and at J to 5 bases, leaving 5 bases not matched to a gene. This CDR3 is built from 14 residues. Per the germline V gene, CDR1 is MDHEN and CDR2 is SYDVKM. MiXCR, run by TCRdb on the 5' RACE reads, gives a single entry per CDR3 protein. The table has about 35,000 distinct CDR3 sequences, less than 5% seen once; the top ten hold roughly 2.2%. Sequencing used PBMCs. The receptor was derived from a young man with multiple sclerosis. The gene calls are TRBV28 and TRBJ1-1, with 8 positions matching TRBD1. This CDR3 reads CASSLRQGLTEAFF. Written as DNA, the CDR3 is TGTGCCAGCAGTTTGAGACAGGGGCTAACTGAAGCTTTCTTT.